The 17 T cell receptor beta chains below come from one sample, sequenced in a study of tumor and adjacent non-tumor tissue in lung cancer. TCRbeta libraries were built with three rounds of nested PCR, modified from ARM-PCR. TCRdb recomputed calls from the multiplex PCR reads with MiXCR, one row per CDR3 protein. The data hold about 67,000 distinct CDR3 sequences, with 76% observed a single time. This sample's RNA came from whole unsorted tissue. This non-tumor lung sample came from over 3 cm beyond the tumor edge. What was sequenced was distant non-tumor lung tissue. The receptors originated from a man aged 55 to 69 with non-small cell lung cancer.

In regard to this clonotype: No conserved phenylalanine or tryptophan ends this CDR3, so it is likely a read error. The J gene is TRBJ2-1, the V gene TRBV4-1; D perhaps matches TRBD2 (6 bases). Germline CDR1 MGHRA, CDR2 YSYEKL. This CDR3 has 17 amino acids. CDR3: CASNQDFRGDSYNEQFL. The CDR3 DNA is TGCGCCAGCAACCAAGATTTTCGCGGGGACTCCTACAATGAGCAGTTCCTC.

In regard to this clonotype: Germline is not matched at one junction end, which may reflect a read error. The V call is TRBV4-2, the J call TRBJ2-5; TRBD2 matches 8 bases. The CDR3 runs to 15 residues. Germline values: CDR1 LGHNA, CDR2 YNFKEQ. CDR3 residues: CGSNQQSGSSETQYF. The CDR3, as DNA: TGTGGCAGCAACCAACAAAGCGGGAGCAGTGAGACCCAGTACTTC.

Comments on this clonotype: Because the CDR3 is missing its conserved closing phenylalanine or tryptophan, this is likely a read error. The CDR3 region has the DNA TGCGCCGGAAAGGCAGGCGAGCAGTACTTA. Its translation is CAGKAGEQYL. The chain employs TRBV10-1 and TRBJ2-7; D is unresolved. Germline CDR1 and CDR2: WNHNN and SYGVQD (reference sequence). V was cut by 11 bases and J by 6 bases, with 11 bases left in between. The CDR3 sequence is 10 residues long.

Remarks on this clonotype: The junction differs from germline at one of its ends, possibly a read error. The rearrangement joins TRBV11-2 to TRBJ2-3, with D possibly matching TRBD1 (6 bases). Germline CDR1 SGHAT, CDR2 FQNNGV. This CDR3 has 14 residues. As DNA, the CDR3 is TGTGCCAACAGCTTAGGGGGTTTTGGGGATACGCATTATTTT. Encoded protein: CANSLGGFGDTHYF. Using reference TRBV11-2 and TRBJ2-3 for the parts outside the CDR3, the full variable domain is EAGVAQSPRYKIIEKRQSVAFWCNPISGHATLYWYQQILGQGPKLLIQFQNNGVVDDSQLPKDRFSAERLKGVDSTLKIQPAKLEDSAVYLCANSLGGFGDTHYFGPGTRLTVL.

This clonotype was detected a few times. This chain uses TRBV7-2 with TRBJ2-7; D may be TRBD1 or TRBD2 (5 bases each). The CDR3 length is 14 residues. CDR1 SGHTA and CDR2 FQGNSA come from the germline V gene. Between the trimmed V and J ends, which lost 1 base and 5 bases, there was a span of 12 bases. The CDR3 reads CASSLDQGADEQYF. Written as DNA, the CDR3 is TGTGCCAGCAGCTTAGACCAGGGAGCAGACGAGCAGTACTTC.

About this clonotype itself: A much larger clone sits a single nucleotide away, making a read error possible. The chain joins TRBV7-9 to TRBJ1-6; D gene ambiguous. CDR3 length equals 13 residues. CDR1 SEHNR and CDR2 FQNEAQ come from the germline V gene (reference sequence). The CDR3 reads CASSQTGNSPLNF. CDR3 nucleotides: TGTGCCAGCAGCCAGACCGGAAATTCACCCCTCAACTTT.

This clonotype was seen a few times. V is TRBV11-2 and J is TRBJ2-1; 9 bases match TRBD2. V lost 1 base, J lost 4 bases, and 2 bases stayed unmatched. This CDR3 is built from 15 residues. The germline CDR1 and CDR2 sequences are SGHAT and FQNNGV. The CDR3 region is CASSLGTSEYNEQFF. Here the CDR3 DNA reads TGTGCCAGCAGCTTAGGGACTAGCGAGTACAATGAGCAGTTCTTC.

In the case of this clonotype: Since no conserved phenylalanine or tryptophan closes the CDR3, a read error is the likely cause. It is unclear where the CDR3 begins or ends on the DNA, so no DNA is shown, and the CDR3 is as TCRdb lists it. The rearrangement links TRBV11-1 to TRBJ1-1. Including both end residues, the CDR3 is 13 amino acids long. Germline V lookup: CDR1 SGHAT, CDR2 FQDESV (reference sequence). CDR3 protein: CASSLASWAEAYS.

This clonotype was found a few times. This may arise from a read error, as a much more abundant clone is one base away. The chain is built from TRBV19 and TRBJ2-1, with 9 positions matching TRBD2. Germline V gene sequence: CDR1 LNHDA, CDR2 SQIVND (reference sequence). With V trimmed by 6 bases and J by 3 bases, 9 bases remained unmatched. This CDR3 comprises 16 residues. The CDR3 loop is CASRALAGLVYNEQFF. The CDR3 coding sequence is TGTGCCAGTAGAGCCCTAGCGGGACTCGTCTACAATGAGCAGTTCTTC. The entire variable domain, with the rest obtained from reference TRBV19 and TRBJ2-1, is as follows: DGGITQSPKYLFRKEGQNVTLSCEQNLNHDAMYWYRQDPGQGLRLIYYSQIVNDFQKGDIAEGYSVSREKKESFPLTVTSAQKNPTAFYLCASRALAGLVYNEQFFGPGTRLTVL.

For this clonotype: One end of the junction varies from germline; a read error may be responsible. The chain uses TRBV20-1 and TRBJ2-2; the match to TRBD1 covers 9 bases. The germline V gene has CDR1 DFQATT and CDR2 SNEGSKA (reference sequence). The CDR3 loop spans 19 amino acids. CDR3 DNA: TGCAGTGCTAGCGATGGAATTGGGACAGGGAGCCAGAACACCAGGGAGCTGTTTTTT. As protein: CSASDGIGTGSQNTRELFF.

On this clonotype itself: This sequence may be a read error, since a much larger clone differs from it by one base. The chain is built from TRBV20-1 and TRBJ1-1; tentative D call: TRBD1 (5 bases). The CDR3 is 14 amino acids. The germline V gene encodes CDR1 DFQATT and CDR2 SNEGSKA (reference sequence). The CDR3 bases are TGCAGTGTCGTTCCCCCGGACCGGGGGACTGAAGCTTCCTTT. Its protein is CSVVPPDRGTEASF.

This clonotype was seen once. The germline gene is not matched at one end of the junction; a read error may be the cause. The CDR3 DNA is TGTGCCAGCAGCTTGTTGGGGGCGAACTCTAGCACAAATACGCAGTATTTT. Its translation: CASSLLGANSSTNTQYF. The rearrangement links TRBV5-6 to TRBJ2-3; possible D gene TRBD1, 6 bases. The CDR3 sequence is 17 residues long. Germline V gene data show CDR1 as SGHDT and CDR2 as YYEEEE.

In DNA form, the CDR3 reads TGTGCCAGCAGTCACGGAGGAGGTGGGGCCAACGTCCTGACTTTC. It encodes CASSHGGGGANVLTF. The chain recombines TRBV6-5 with TRBJ2-6, with a weak D call TRBD2 (5 bases). This CDR3 spans 15 amino acids. V was trimmed by 5 bases and J by 3 bases, leaving 11 bases between them. CDR1 is MNHEY and CDR2 is SVGAGI in the germline V gene.

In regard to this clonotype: Mismatch with germline at one junction end may stem from a read error. This rearrangement joins TRBV6-5 to TRBJ2-7, with D unclear. Germline lookup yields CDR1 MNHEY and CDR2 SVGAGI. The CDR3 covers 14 residues. The CDR3 bases are TGTGTCAGCAGTCGGGCCGCGTTTTCCTACGAGCAGTACTTC. Translation: CVSSRAAFSYEQYF.

Concerning this clonotype: One junction end disagrees with the germline gene, perhaps due to a read error. The chain uses TRBV29-1 and TRBJ2-7; 9 bases map to TRBD1. This CDR3 region has 15 residues. Germline V gene sequence: CDR1 SQVTM, CDR2 ANQGSEA. The CDR3 nucleotides read TGCATGGCAACAAGGGGGGGACAGGGTTCCCACGATCAGTATTTC. It codes for CMATRGGQGSHDQYF.

About this clonotype: One junction end does not reproduce the germline sequence, and a read error may be involved. V gene TRBV20-1 combines with J gene TRBJ2-7; either TRBD1 or TRBD2 may fit D (6 bases each). Germline lookup yields CDR1 DFQATT and CDR2 SNEGSKA (reference sequence). This CDR3 contains 11 residues. The CDR3 sequence: CGATGGSEQYF. Written as DNA, the CDR3 is TGCGGTGCGACAGGAGGGTCCGAGCAGTACTTC.

Comment on this clonotype: In this CDR3 the conserved last residue, phenylalanine or tryptophan, is missing, so a read error is likely. The genes are TRBV20-1 and TRBJ2-1; a weak D match, TRBD2 (6 bases). This CDR3 spans 15 amino acids. Germline V gene data show CDR1 as DFQATT and CDR2 as SNEGSKA (reference sequence). V lost 6 bases to trimming and J lost 8 bases, with 23 bases between them. DNA of the CDR3: TGCAGTGCCCTCGGGGGAGGAGGGCGCCCGGATGAGCAGTTCTTA. Protein product: CSALGGGGRPDEQFL.